This record looks at one T cell receptor (beta chain) sequence and its context. The assay was immunoSEQ multiplex PCR, and TCRdb's table has in-frame clones only and misses some. The sample includes about 94,000 clones, roughly nine tenths of them seen just once. The record originates from a study of control samples from healthy donors and cancer patients. Trimming took 5 bases from V and 7 from J, leaving 15 bases between them. The CDR3 is 14 amino acids. Looked up from germline, CDR1 is SGHAT and CDR2 is FQNNGV. V usage is TRBV11-2 and J usage is TRBJ2-1; a weak D match, TRBD1 (6 bases). The sample comprised blood. This TCR derives from a young woman in good health. CDR3 bases: TGTGCCAGCAGCGCAAGGGGGATAATGAATGAGCAGTTCTTC. Its translation is CASSARGIMNEQFF.